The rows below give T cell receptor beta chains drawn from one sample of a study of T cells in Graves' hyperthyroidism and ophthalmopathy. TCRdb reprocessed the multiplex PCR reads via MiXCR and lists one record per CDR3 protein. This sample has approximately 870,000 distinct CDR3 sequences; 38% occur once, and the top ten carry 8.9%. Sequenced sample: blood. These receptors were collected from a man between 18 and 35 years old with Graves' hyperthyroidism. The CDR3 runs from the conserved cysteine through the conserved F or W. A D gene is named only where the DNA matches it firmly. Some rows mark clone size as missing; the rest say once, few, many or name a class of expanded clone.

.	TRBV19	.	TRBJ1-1	TGTGCCAGTAGCCCCCTCGAGGGGTCAGAAGCTTTCTTT	CASSPLEGSEAFF
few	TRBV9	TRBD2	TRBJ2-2	TGTGCCAGCAGCCCTGGGCTAGCGGGAGCCGGGGAGCTGTTTTTT	CASSPGLAGAGELFF
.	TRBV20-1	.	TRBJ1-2	TGCAGTGCTCTCAGGGACTATGGCTACACCTTC	CSALRDYGYTF
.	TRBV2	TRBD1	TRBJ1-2	TGTGCCAGCAGTGGACAGGGACAATATGGCTACACCTTC	CASSGQGQYGYTF
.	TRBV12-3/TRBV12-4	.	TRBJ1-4	TGTGCCAGCAGTTTCAGGGATACTAATGAAAAACTGTTTTTT	CASSFRDTNEKLFF
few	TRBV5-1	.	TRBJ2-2	TGCGCCAGCAGGAGAGAGGACACCGGGGAGCTGTTTTTT	CASRREDTGELFF
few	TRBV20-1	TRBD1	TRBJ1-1	TGCAGTGCGCGGAAATACAGGGGCGGCACTGAAGCTTTCTTT	CSARKYRGGTEAFF
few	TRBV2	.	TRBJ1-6	TGTGCCAGCAGTTGGGTTTCGGGTAATTCACCCCTCCACTTT	CASSWVSGNSPLHF
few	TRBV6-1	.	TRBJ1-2	TGTGCCAGCATAGGGGAAGAGGTCTATGGCTACACCTTC	CASIGEEVYGYTF
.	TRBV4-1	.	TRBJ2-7	TGCGCCAGCAGCCCCCCCGGTAGGCACGAGCAGTACTTC	CASSPPGRHEQYF
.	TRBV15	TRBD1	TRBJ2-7	TGTGCCACCAGCACCCCAGGGGGCAGGGAGTCCTACGAGCAGTACTTC	CATSTPGGRESYEQYF
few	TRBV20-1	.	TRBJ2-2	TGCAGTGCTAGAGGCAGCGAGGCTACGAGGACCGGGGAGCTGTTTTTT	CSARGSEATRTGELFF
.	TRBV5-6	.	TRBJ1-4	TGTGCCAGCAGCTTGGCCAACCAAGAGGGGAGGCAAAAACTGTTTTTT	CASSLANQEGRQKLFF
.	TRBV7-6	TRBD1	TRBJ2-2	TGTGCCAGCAGCCCCATGGGTGGGACAGGGTCGTGGGAGCTGTTTTTT	CASSPMGGTGSWELFF
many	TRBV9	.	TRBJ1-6	TGTGCCAGCAGCACCCGGGAGAGGAGTTCACCCCTCCACTTT	CASSTRERSSPLHF
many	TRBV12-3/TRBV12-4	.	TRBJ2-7	TGTGCCAGCAGTTTTGCGGGTACCTACGAGCAGTACTTC	CASSFAGTYEQYF
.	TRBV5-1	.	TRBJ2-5	TGCGCCAGCAGAAATTGGACCCAAGAGACCCAGTACTTC	CASRNWTQETQYF
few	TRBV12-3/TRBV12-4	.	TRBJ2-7	TGTGCCAGCAGTTATCCCGGTGTGGAGCAGTACTTC	CASSYPGVEQYF
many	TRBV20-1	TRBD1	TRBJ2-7	TGCAGTGCTAGAGGAGGACAGGGCTACGAGCAGTACTTC	CSARGGQGYEQYF
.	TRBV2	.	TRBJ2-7	TGTGCCAGCACCTTGGGGAGGACCAACTACGAGCAGTACTTC	CASTLGRTNYEQYF
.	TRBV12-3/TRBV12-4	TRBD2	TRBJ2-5	TGTGCCAGCAAAACTCCTGGGGGGGGCCAAGAGACCCAGTACTTC	CASKTPGGGQETQYF
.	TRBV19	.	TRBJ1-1	TGTGCCAGTAGTATACGGGGGGTCGGCACTGAAGCTTTCTTT	CASSIRGVGTEAFF
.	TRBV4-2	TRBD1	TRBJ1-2	TGTGCCAGCAGCCAAGAGGACGGACAGGGGGTTGGCTACACCTTC	CASSQEDGQGVGYTF
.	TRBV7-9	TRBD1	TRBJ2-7	TGCGCCAGCAGCCAAGTCACCGGGACAGGGGGCTCCGAGCAGTACTTC	CASSQVTGTGGSEQYF
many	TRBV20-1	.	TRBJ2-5	TGCAGTGCTAGAGGAGGAAGCATAGAGACCCAGTACTTC	CSARGGSIETQYF
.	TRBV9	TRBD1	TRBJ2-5	TGTGCCAGCAGCGCCATTGACAGGGGGCACCAAGAGACCCAGTACTTC	CASSAIDRGHQETQYF
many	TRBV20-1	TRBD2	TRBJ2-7	TGCAGTGCTACTCCAGCGGGAGCATGGTACGAGCAGTACTTC	CSATPAGAWYEQYF
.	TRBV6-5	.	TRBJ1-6	TGTGCCAGCAGTTATCGAGCAGGGATGGTTTCACCCCTCCACTTT	CASSYRAGMVSPLHF
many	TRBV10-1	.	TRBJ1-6	TGCGCCAGCAGTGGGGGTGGTCCATCACCCCTCCACTTT	CASSGGGPSPLHF
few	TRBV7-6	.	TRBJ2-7	TGTGCCAGCAGCTTAGGGGCAGGTCCCACCTACGAGCAGTACTTC	CASSLGAGPTYEQYF
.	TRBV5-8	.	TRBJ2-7	TGTGCCAGCAGCCCTGTCCTGAGGGTCGAGCAGTACTTC	CASSPVLRVEQYF
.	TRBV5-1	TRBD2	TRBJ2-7	TGCGCCAGCAGCTTGGCACTAGCGGCCTACGAGCAGTACTTC	CASSLALAAYEQYF
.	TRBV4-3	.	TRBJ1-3	TGCGCCAGCAGCCAAGATTACCAGAGAAACACCATATATTTT	CASSQDYQRNTIYF
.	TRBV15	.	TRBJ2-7	TGTGCCGCCAGCAGTAGATCCGACTGGAACGAGCAGTACTTC	CAASSRSDWNEQYF
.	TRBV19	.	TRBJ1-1	TGTGCCAGTAGTACAGGGGAAGGGATGAACACTGAAGCTTTCTTT	CASSTGEGMNTEAFF
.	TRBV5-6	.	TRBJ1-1	TGTGCCAGCAGGCCGCAGGGGATCACTGAAGCTTTCTTT	CASRPQGITEAFF
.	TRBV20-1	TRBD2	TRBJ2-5	TGCAGTGCTCCAGGGACTAGACAAGAGACCCAGTACTTC	CSAPGTRQETQYF
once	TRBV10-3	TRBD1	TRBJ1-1	TGTGCCATCAGTGAATTACCGACAGGGCGAGGGTCTGAAGCTTTCTTT	CAISELPTGRGSEAFF
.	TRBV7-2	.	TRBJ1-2	TGTGCCAGCAGCTTATTTGGGACATTTGGCTACACCTTC	CASSLFGTFGYTF
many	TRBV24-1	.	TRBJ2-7	TGTGCCACCACGGGGACTTCGCGGTACGAGCAGTACTTC	CATTGTSRYEQYF
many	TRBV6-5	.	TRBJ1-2	TGTGCCAGCAGTCTCCCCGCAGGGTACGGCTACACCTTC	CASSLPAGYGYTF
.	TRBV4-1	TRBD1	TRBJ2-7	TGCGCCAGCAGCCCGGGACAGGGGGCTGGACACGAGCAGTACTTC	CASSPGQGAGHEQYF
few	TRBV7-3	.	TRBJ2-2	TGTGCCAGCAGCGTCTCAGGGTTCACCGGGGAGCTGTTTTTT	CASSVSGFTGELFF
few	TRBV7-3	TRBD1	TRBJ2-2	TGTGCCAGCAGGGGACAGGGAAGCACCGGGGAGCTGTTTTTT	CASRGQGSTGELFF
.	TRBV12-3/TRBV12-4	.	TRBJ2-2	TGTGCCAGCAGGGTGGGACACTCGAACACCGGGGAGCTGTTTTTT	CASRVGHSNTGELFF
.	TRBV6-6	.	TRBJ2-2	TGTGCCAGCAGTGAACCCACCCTAATAACCGGGGAGCTGTTTTTT	CASSEPTLITGELFF
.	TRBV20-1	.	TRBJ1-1	TGCAGTGCTTCACCCGGGATTCAGAACACTGAAGCTTTCTTT	CSASPGIQNTEAFF